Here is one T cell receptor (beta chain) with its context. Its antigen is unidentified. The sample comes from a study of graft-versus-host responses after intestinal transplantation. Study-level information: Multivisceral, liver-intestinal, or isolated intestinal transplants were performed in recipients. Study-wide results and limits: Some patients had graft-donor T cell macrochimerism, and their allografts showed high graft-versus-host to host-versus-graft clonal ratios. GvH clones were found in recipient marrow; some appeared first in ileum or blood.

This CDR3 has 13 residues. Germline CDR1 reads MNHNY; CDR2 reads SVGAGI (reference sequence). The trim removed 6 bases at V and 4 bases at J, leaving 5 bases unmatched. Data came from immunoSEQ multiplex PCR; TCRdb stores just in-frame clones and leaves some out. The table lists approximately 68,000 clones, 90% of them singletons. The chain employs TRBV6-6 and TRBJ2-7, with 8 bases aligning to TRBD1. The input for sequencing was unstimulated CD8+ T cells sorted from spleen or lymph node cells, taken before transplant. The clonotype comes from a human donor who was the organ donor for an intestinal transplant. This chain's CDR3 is CASRQGEKYEQYV. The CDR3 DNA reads TGTGCCAGCAGACAGGGGGAGAAATACGAGCAGTACGTC.